This T cell receptor (beta chain) was recovered during a study of shared clonotypes between healthy human individuals. Assay: immunoSEQ multiplex PCR; the TCRdb copy retains only in-frame clones and omits some. The sample records about 2.4 million clones, around 94% being singletons. Trimming took off 3 bases at V and 7 bases at J, with 8 bases between the two ends. Germline V gene data show CDR1 as SGHNT and CDR2 as YYREEE (reference sequence). The CDR3 is 12 amino acids. Specimen: naive CD4+ T cells sorted from blood. Sample subset: CD45RA+ positively selected. This TCR was recovered from a man younger than 30 in good health. V usage is TRBV5-4 and J usage is TRBJ2-1; D remains ambiguous. The CDR3 loop is CASSYSFNEQFF. As DNA, the CDR3 is TGTGCCAGCAGCTACAGCTTTAATGAGCAGTTCTTC.